Listed below are T cell receptor beta chains from one sample, sequenced in a study of blood T cell repertoires in COVID-19. Here immunoSEQ multiplex PCR was the method, and the copy in TCRdb shows in-frame clones only, minus some. The sample lists about 20,000 clones, about nine tenths occurring once. The sequenced sample was peripheral blood. All receptors derive from a human donor in a cohort sampled during active COVID-19. Both conserved end residues are part of each CDR3. D genes are given only for firm matches.

TRBD1	TRBV5-5	TRBJ2-2	CASSPRQGFTGELFF
-	TRBV9	TRBJ2-7	CASSKDRSGEQYF
TRBD1	TRBV9	TRBJ2-3	CASSVGRRDRVADTQYF
-	TRBV5-4	TRBJ1-1	CASHGPRTGSTEAFF
-	TRBV5-1	TRBJ1-2	CASSRDITAGYTF
TRBD2	TRBV3-1/TRBV3-2	TRBJ2-3	CASSHVLTSGLTDTQYF
-	TRBV10-1	TRBJ2-2	CASSEFGHANTGELFF
TRBD1	TRBV5-1	TRBJ2-2	CASSFDRGMGTGELFF
-	TRBV7-9	TRBJ2-5	CASSHRWGSVQETQYF
-	TRBV12-3/TRBV12-4	TRBJ1-1	CASKPPGVTEAFF
-	TRBV11-2	TRBJ1-6	CASSLRSGFPNSPLHF
-	TRBV6-5	TRBJ1-2	CASLRGGGYTF
-	TRBV4-1	TRBJ2-7	CASSQDRGATDEQYF
-	TRBV18	TRBJ1-5	CASSESTQPQHF
TRBD2	TRBV11-3	TRBJ2-1	CASSTGLGLAGEEQFF
-	TRBV6-6	TRBJ1-4	CASSPLTGLFF
TRBD1	TRBV9	TRBJ2-1	CASSLRDRVNNEQFF
-	TRBV12-3/TRBV12-4	TRBJ2-1	CASSFGTYGEQFF
TRBD2	TRBV27	TRBJ2-3	CASSATSGRTDTQYF
TRBD2	TRBV5-1	TRBJ2-2	CASRDPGLAGSNTGELFF
TRBD2	TRBV6-5	TRBJ2-7	CASNGLAGVREEYF
-	TRBV9	TRBJ2-2	CASSVGPGISSNTGELFF
TRBD2	TRBV7-3	TRBJ2-5	CASSSDLDSGGYQETQYF
TRBD1	TRBV6-5	TRBJ2-7	CASSNLGTGPYEQYF
-	TRBV20-1	TRBJ2-7	CSATTGSEQYF
-	TRBV5-1	TRBJ2-7	CASSLAVRANEQYF
TRBD2	TRBV6-1	TRBJ2-7	CASSEIPGRSNEQYF
TRBD1	TRBV5-1	TRBJ2-5	CASSPRDRGQGETQYF
TRBD1	TRBV12-5	TRBJ2-1	CASGRGQGPYNEQFF